This T cell receptor (beta chain) originates from a study of Tregs in tolerant kidney transplant recipients. From germline, CDR1 is SGHTA and CDR2 FQGNSA. This CDR3 is built from 16 residues. Trimming pared 5 bases from V and 7 bases from J, leaving 21 bases between. General study points: Donor-specific Treg expansion exceeded global Treg expansion in tolerant patients, suggesting antigen drive.

A single count supports this clone. Antigen unknown. Assay: immunoSEQ multiplex PCR; the TCRdb copy retains only in-frame clones and omits some. The table shows about 110,000 clones, with almost 90% occurring only once. This chain joins TRBV7-2 and TRBJ2-1, with TRBD1 as a possible D gene (6 bases). The sample here was CD4+ T cells from blood, taken before the transplant. The sequence derives from a human donor who received a combined kidney and bone marrow transplant. The CDR3 here is CASSPGTPSRKNEQFF. The CDR3 DNA follows: TGTGCCAGCAGCCCAGGGACACCCAGTCGAAAAAATGAGCAGTTCTTC.